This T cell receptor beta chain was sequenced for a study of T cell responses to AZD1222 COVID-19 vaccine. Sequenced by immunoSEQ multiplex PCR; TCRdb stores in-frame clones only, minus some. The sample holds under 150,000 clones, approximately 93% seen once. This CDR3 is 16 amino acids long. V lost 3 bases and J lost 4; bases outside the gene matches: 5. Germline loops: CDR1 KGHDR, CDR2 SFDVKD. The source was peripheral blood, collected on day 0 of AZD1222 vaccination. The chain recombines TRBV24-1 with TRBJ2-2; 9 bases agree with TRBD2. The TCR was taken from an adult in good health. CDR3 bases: TGTGCCACCAGTGATGCTAGCGGGGCAATCACCGGGGAGCTGTTTTTT. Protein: CATSDASGAITGELFF.